The 27 T cell receptor beta chains below were found in one sample sequenced in a study of vaccination effects on CD4 cells after COVID-19. Following culture for about 11 days, CD4+ T cells were isolated. Vaccination of participants consisted of two doses of either the BNT162b2 or mRNA-1273 vaccine. For these TCRs, the target antigens are not known. TCRdb keeps only in-frame clones here, not all; method: immunoSEQ multiplex PCR. This sample has about 40,000 clones, with about 70% found just once. The sequences come from CD4+ T cells from PBMCs cultured without peptide, collected after COVID-19 vaccination. The receptors here all came from a human donor who received a COVID-19 vaccine.

There are a few counts of this clone. V is TRBV5-4 and J is TRBJ1-1; TRBD1 might be the D (5 bases). V lost 4 bases, J lost 0 bases, and 13 bases lay in between. In germline, CDR1 is SGHNT, CDR2 YYREEE (reference sequence). The CDR3 is made up of 15 amino acids. CDR3 nucleotide sequence: TGTGCCAGCAGCCTCCCGACAGAGATGAACACTGAAGCTTTCTTT. Protein sequence: CASSLPTEMNTEAFF.

The V and J genes are TRBV6-6 and TRBJ2-1; D might be TRBD1 (6 bases). The V and J ends lost 5 bases and 0 bases respectively, with 17 bases between them. This CDR3 comprises 17 residues. CDR1 and CDR2 (germline): MNHNY, SVGAGI (reference sequence). CDR3 protein: CASSRSRGLSSYNEQFF. CDR3 bases: TGTGCCAGCAGTCGAAGCAGGGGCCTTAGCTCCTACAATGAGCAGTTCTTC.

This chain connects TRBV6-5 to TRBJ2-1, with D possibly matching TRBD2 (6 bases). There are 16 residues in the CDR3. V lost 0 bases to trimming and J lost 9 bases, with 18 bases between them. In germline, CDR1 is MNHEY, CDR2 SVGAGI. This chain's CDR3 is CASSYSRTTPSSEQFF. CDR3 DNA sequence: TGTGCCAGCAGTTACTCCAGGACTACCCCCTCCAGTGAGCAGTTCTTC.

In regard to this clone: The sample has other DNA sequences that encode this CDR3 too. The chain is built from TRBV6-4 and TRBJ2-3, with 11 bases identical to TRBD2. The CDR3 runs to 15 residues. Germline trimming cut 0 bases from V and 4 bases from J; bases unmatched to any gene: 0. The V gene's germline CDR1 is MRHNA and CDR2 SNTAGT. The DNA of the CDR3 is TGTGCCAGCAGTGACTCTAGCGGGGGGGCAGATACGCAGTATTTT. Its translation is CASSDSSGGADTQYF.

The chain has TRBV5-6 and TRBJ1-1; D unclear. The V and J ends lost 3 bases and 6 bases respectively, with 9 bases between them. Germline values: CDR1 SGHDT, CDR2 YYEEEE. The CDR3 contains 12 residues. CDR3 sequence: CASSYRYAEAFF. CDR3 sequence (DNA): TGTGCCAGCAGCTATCGGTACGCTGAAGCTTTCTTT.

This clone was seen a handful of times. The rearrangement links TRBV3-1 (or the pseudogene TRBV3-2) to TRBJ2-7; 12 positions agree with TRBD1. This CDR3 has 16 amino acids. The V gene end was trimmed by 0 bases and the J gene end by 7 bases; junction bases not matched to a gene: 7. From germline, CDR1 is LGHDT and CDR2 YNNKEL (reference sequence). CDR3 residues: CASSQDAGTGGAEQYF. The DNA for the CDR3 is TGTGCCAGCAGCCAAGATGCCGGGACAGGGGGCGCTGAGCAGTACTTC.

The rearrangement links TRBV2 to TRBJ1-2; 10 bases are a match to TRBD1. Germline trimming cut 4 bases from V and 4 bases from J; bases unmatched to any gene: 3. From germline, CDR1 is SNHLY and CDR2 FYNNEI. CDR3 length: 14 residues. CDR3 protein: CASSAGQGGYGYTF. As DNA, the CDR3 is TGTGCCAGCAGTGCCGGACAGGGGGGCTATGGCTACACCTTC.

The chain's CDR3 is CASRKDRVQPQHF. The CDR3 DNA reads as TGTGCCAGCAGGAAAGACAGGGTCCAGCCCCAGCATTTT. The gene calls are TRBV19 and TRBJ1-5; 7 nucleotides agree with TRBD1. The CDR3 covers 13 residues. From germline, CDR1 is LNHDA and CDR2 SQIVND (reference sequence). The ends lost 9 bases at V and 7 bases at J; junction bases unmatched: 9.

The rearrangement joins TRBV19 to TRBJ1-3; weak D call: TRBD1 (6 bases). V dropped 8 bases and J dropped 5 bases, with 16 bases sitting between them. CDR3 length: 14 residues. Per germline, CDR1 LNHDA and CDR2 SQIVND (reference sequence). The CDR3 DNA sequence: TGTGCCAGTGCCGAGGGGGTAGAGAGAAACACCATATATTTT. Translation: CASAEGVERNTIYF.

The rearrangement uses TRBV9 and TRBJ1-2, with a weak D call TRBD1 (5 bases). Germline loops: CDR1 SGDLS, CDR2 YYNGEE. Trimming stripped 3 bases from V and 8 bases from J, with 26 bases between. The CDR3 is 17 residues long. For the CDR3, the DNA is TGTGCCAGCAGCGCAGCGTTTTTTGCCGGGACCGATACGGGCTACACCTTC. Translation: CASSAAFFAGTDTGYTF.

This clone was observed a handful of times. CDR3 in amino acids: CASSIGWDRVPSPLHF. In nucleotides, the CDR3 is TGTGCCAGTAGTATAGGCTGGGACAGGGTGCCCTCACCCCTCCACTTT. The chain joins TRBV19 to TRBJ1-6, with 9 bases lining up with TRBD1. The CDR3 is 16 amino acids. V was pared by 1 base and J by 10 bases, with 8 bases of the junction left unmatched. Germline-derived CDR1 and CDR2 are LNHDA and SQIVND (reference sequence).

This clone was seen a handful of times. The V and J genes are TRBV6-6 and TRBJ1-5; D gene unclear. The V gene's germline CDR1 is MNHNY and CDR2 SVGAGI (reference sequence). V was pared by 1 base and J by 2 bases, with 6 bases between. The CDR3 has 14 amino acids. The CDR3, as DNA: TGTGCCAGCAGTTACTATGATGGCAATCAGCCCCAGCATTTT. Amino acids: CASSYYDGNQPQHF.

The chain is built from TRBV2 and TRBJ1-1, with a weak D call TRBD1 (6 bases). Germline V gene lookup returns CDR1 SNHLY and CDR2 FYNNEI. Trimming left V 5 bases short and J 3 bases short, with 16 bases between. There are 15 residues in the CDR3. The CDR3 bases are TGTGCCAGCAGTTCCGAACAGGGCTCGGACACTGAAGCTTTCTTT. Its protein product is CASSSEQGSDTEAFF.

This chain joins TRBV19 and TRBJ2-1, with 12 bases identical to TRBD2. This CDR3 contains 15 residues. Per the germline V gene, CDR1 is LNHDA and CDR2 is SQIVND (reference sequence). V lost 3 bases to trimming and J lost 12 bases; unmatched junction nucleotides: 9. The CDR3 nucleotides are TGTGCCAGTAGTATGCGACTAGCGGGAGTACTTATGCAGTTCTTC. It yields the protein CASSMRLAGVLMQFF. The whole variable domain, remainder taken from reference TRBV19 and TRBJ2-1, is DGGITQSPKYLFRKEGQNVTLSCEQNLNHDAMYWYRQDPGQGLRLIYYSQIVNDFQKGDIAEGYSVSREKKESFPLTVTSAQKNPTAFYLCASSMRLAGVLMQFFGPGTRLTVL.

The chain couples TRBV10-1 to TRBJ2-3; D gene unclear. This CDR3 spans 12 amino acids. The V end was cut by 6 bases, the J end by 8 bases, with 12 bases between. Germline V gives CDR1 WNHNN, CDR2 SYGVQD (reference sequence). The CDR3 protein is CASSPEMGTQYF. CDR3 in DNA: TGCGCCAGCAGCCCTGAGATGGGTACGCAGTATTTT.

The V call is TRBV5-1, the J call TRBJ2-3; 13 bases are shared with TRBD2. In germline, CDR1 is SGHRS, CDR2 YFSETQ. The CDR3 is 15 amino acids. V was pared by 4 bases and J by 4 bases, with 3 bases of the junction left unmatched. CDR3 sequence reads: CASSPGLAGSDTQYF. CDR3 in DNA: TGCGCCAGCAGCCCGGGACTAGCGGGGTCAGATACGCAGTATTTT.

This clone turned up a few times. The chain is built from TRBV6-6 and TRBJ1-2, with unresolved D. The germline V gene encodes CDR1 MNHNY and CDR2 SVGAGI (reference sequence). Trimming removed 2 bases from V and 8 bases from J, with 15 bases in between. This CDR3 contains 14 residues. CDR3 residues: CASSYGQAGSGYTF. CDR3 nucleotide sequence: TGTGCCAGCAGTTACGGGCAGGCCGGCTCGGGCTACACCTTC.

The DNA for the CDR3 is TGCAGCGTTGCAGGTCTACACTACAATGAGCAGTTCTTC. Translation: CSVAGLHYNEQFF. The V call is TRBV29-1, the J call TRBJ2-1; unclear D gene. V was trimmed by 4 bases and J by 3 bases, leaving 10 bases between them. CDR1 and CDR2 from the germline V gene are SQVTM and ANQGSEA. This CDR3 is 13 amino acids long.

CDR3 bases: TGTGCCAGCAGCCAACAGTATAGCAATCAGCCCCAGCATTTT. Residues: CASSQQYSNQPQHF. The chain recombines TRBV3-1 (or the pseudogene TRBV3-2) with TRBJ1-5; unclear D gene. V lost 2 bases and J 0 bases, leaving 5 bases between the germline ends. This CDR3 region has 14 residues. Germline lookup yields CDR1 LGHDT and CDR2 YNNKEL (reference sequence).

This rearrangement joins TRBV5-1 to TRBJ2-3; D gene ambiguous. This CDR3 contains 13 residues. Trimming shortened V by 4 bases and J by 3 bases, and 9 bases separated the two germline ends. Germline lookup yields CDR1 SGHRS and CDR2 YFSETQ. CDR3 region: CASSGLWTDTQYF. The CDR3 coding sequence is TGCGCCAGCAGCGGATTGTGGACAGATACGCAGTATTTT.

The rearrangement uses TRBV18 and TRBJ1-1; D gene uncertain. V lost 1 base to trimming and J lost 4 bases, with 7 bases between them. Germline CDR1 is KGHSH and CDR2 is LQKENI. CDR3 length: 13 amino acids. The CDR3 protein is CASSPQGPTEAFF. In DNA form, the CDR3 reads TGTGCCAGCTCACCACAGGGTCCCACTGAAGCTTTCTTT.

The gene calls are TRBV7-6 and TRBJ2-3; D unclear. V was clipped by 4 bases and J by 5 bases, with 25 bases between them. CDR3 length: 18 amino acids. Germline V lookup: CDR1 SGHVS, CDR2 FNYEAQ. DNA for the CDR3: TGTGCCAGCAGCTCCACTCGCTCCGGGCAATCTCGAGGAGATACGCAGTATTTT. Translation gives CASSSTRSGQSRGDTQYF.

This clone was found a few times. This chain joins TRBV15 and TRBJ2-7; possible D gene TRBD2, 6 bases. The V end lost 0 bases, the J end lost 2 bases, and 11 bases lay between the germline ends. Per the germline V gene, CDR1 is LNHNV and CDR2 is YYDKDF (reference sequence). There are 15 residues in the CDR3. Here the CDR3 reads CATSRDRGTAYEQYF. DNA of the CDR3: TGTGCCACCAGCAGAGACCGGGGGACCGCCTACGAGCAGTACTTC.

The rearrangement uses TRBV6-1 and TRBJ2-5, with TRBD2 matching 11 bases. The CDR3 spans 16 residues. Trimming cost V 4 bases and J 2 bases; bases outside gene matches: 6. The germline gives CDR1 MNHNS, CDR2 SASEGT. For the CDR3, the DNA is TGTGCCAGCAGTGCTACTAGCGGGAGACTTCAAGAGACCCAGTACTTC. Its translation: CASSATSGRLQETQYF.

In its sample, this clone was seen a few times. This chain joins TRBV29-1 and TRBJ2-7; no firm D call. This CDR3 is 13 amino acids long. V was clipped by 4 bases and J by 2 bases, with 12 bases between them. From germline, CDR1 is SQVTM and CDR2 ANQGSEA. The CDR3 protein is CSVVSGETYEQYF. Here the CDR3 DNA reads TGCAGCGTTGTATCTGGGGAAACCTACGAGCAGTACTTC.

J is TRBJ1-2 and V is TRBV3-1 (or the pseudogene TRBV3-2), with D possibly matching TRBD1 (6 bases). The CDR3 has 14 amino acids. Germline V gene sequence: CDR1 LGHDT, CDR2 YNNKEL (reference sequence). Trimming removed 2 bases from V and 3 bases from J, with 10 bases in between. The CDR3 region has the DNA TGTGCCAGCAGCCAACAGGGGACGGACTATGGCTACACCTTC. This translates into CASSQQGTDYGYTF.

The chain uses TRBV29-1 and TRBJ1-4; possibly TRBD1 for D (6 bases). CDR1 SQVTM and CDR2 ANQGSEA come from the germline V gene. V shed 7 bases and J shed 8 bases, with 17 bases lying between them. CDR3 length equals 13 residues. CDR3 sequence: CSALDSRGEKLFF. The CDR3 DNA reads TGCAGCGCCCTGGACAGCAGAGGCGAAAAACTGTTTTTT. Filled out from reference TRBV29-1 and TRBJ1-4, the complete variable domain reads SAVISQKPSRDICQRGTSLTIQCQVDSQVTMMFWYRQQPGQSLTLIATANQGSEATYESGFVIDKFPISRPNLTFSTLTVSNMSPEDSSIYLCSALDSRGEKLFFGSGTQLSVL.